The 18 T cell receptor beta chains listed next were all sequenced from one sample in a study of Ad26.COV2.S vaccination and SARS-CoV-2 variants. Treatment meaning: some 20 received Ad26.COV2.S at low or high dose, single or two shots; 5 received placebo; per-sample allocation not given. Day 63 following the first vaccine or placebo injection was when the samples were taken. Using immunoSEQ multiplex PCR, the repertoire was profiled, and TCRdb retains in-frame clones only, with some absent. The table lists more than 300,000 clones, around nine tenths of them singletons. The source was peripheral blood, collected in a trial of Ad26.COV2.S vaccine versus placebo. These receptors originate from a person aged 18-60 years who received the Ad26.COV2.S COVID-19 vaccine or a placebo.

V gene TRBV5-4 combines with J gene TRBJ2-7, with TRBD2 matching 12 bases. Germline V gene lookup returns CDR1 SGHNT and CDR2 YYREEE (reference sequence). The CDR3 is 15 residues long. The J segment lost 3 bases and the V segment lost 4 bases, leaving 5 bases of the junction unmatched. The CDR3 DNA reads TGTGCCAGCAGCACCTGGACTAGCGGGAACTACGAGCAGTACTTC. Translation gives CASSTWTSGNYEQYF.

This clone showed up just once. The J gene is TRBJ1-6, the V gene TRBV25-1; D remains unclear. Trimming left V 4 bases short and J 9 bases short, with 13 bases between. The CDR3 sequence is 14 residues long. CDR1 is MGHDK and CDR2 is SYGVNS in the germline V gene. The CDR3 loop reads CASSGRTSGSPLHF. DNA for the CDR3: TGTGCCAGCAGTGGAAGAACGTCCGGTTCACCCCTCCACTTT.

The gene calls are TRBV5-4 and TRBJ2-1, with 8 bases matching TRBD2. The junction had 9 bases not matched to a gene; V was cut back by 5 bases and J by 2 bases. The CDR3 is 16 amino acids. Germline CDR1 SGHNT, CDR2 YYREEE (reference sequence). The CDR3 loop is CASRRTSGGTYNEQFF. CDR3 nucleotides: TGTGCCAGCAGAAGAACTAGCGGAGGAACCTACAATGAGCAGTTCTTC.

The CDR3 coding sequence is TGTGCCAGCACGGGGCAGGGGGTAACCGGGGAGCTGTTTTTT. Amino acid sequence: CASTGQGVTGELFF. This chain connects TRBV2 to TRBJ2-2; 7 bases map to TRBD1. The CDR3 extends over 14 amino acids. The junction had 7 bases not matched to a gene; V was cut back by 7 bases and J by 5 bases. The V gene's germline CDR1 is SNHLY and CDR2 FYNNEI.

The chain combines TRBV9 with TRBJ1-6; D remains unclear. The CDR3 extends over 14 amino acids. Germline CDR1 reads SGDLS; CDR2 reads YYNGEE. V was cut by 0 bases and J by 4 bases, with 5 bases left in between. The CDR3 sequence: CASSVGTYNSPLHF. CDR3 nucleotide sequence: TGTGCCAGCAGCGTAGGAACTTATAATTCACCCCTCCACTTT.

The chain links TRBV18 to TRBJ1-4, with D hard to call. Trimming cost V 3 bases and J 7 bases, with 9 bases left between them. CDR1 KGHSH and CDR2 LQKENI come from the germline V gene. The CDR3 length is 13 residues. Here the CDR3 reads CASSPRTSEKLFF. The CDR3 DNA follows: TGTGCCAGCTCACCGCGAACCTCTGAAAAACTGTTTTTT.

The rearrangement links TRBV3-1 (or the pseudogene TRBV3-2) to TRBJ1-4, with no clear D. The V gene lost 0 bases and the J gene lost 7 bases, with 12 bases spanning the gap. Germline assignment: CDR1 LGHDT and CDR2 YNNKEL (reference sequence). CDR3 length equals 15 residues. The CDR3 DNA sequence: TGTGCCAGCAGCCAAGATCCCCTGGGAGGTGAAAAACTGTTTTTT. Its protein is CASSQDPLGGEKLFF.

In DNA form, the CDR3 reads TGTGCCAGCAGCTTGGGACAATCGATATACGAGCAGTACTTC. Translating it yields CASSLGQSIYEQYF. This chain joins TRBV5-6 and TRBJ2-7, with unresolved D. CDR1 SGHDT and CDR2 YYEEEE come from the germline V gene. This CDR3 has 14 residues. V was shortened by 0 bases and J by 4 bases, with 11 bases between the two germline ends.

The CDR3 DNA is TGTGCCAGCAGTTGGGGAAATCAGCCCCAGCATTTT. As protein: CASSWGNQPQHF. V gene TRBV12-3 or TRBV12-4 combines with J gene TRBJ1-5, with unresolved D. CDR3 length: 12 residues. The germline V and J ends were trimmed by 4 bases and 4 bases, with 5 bases remaining between them.

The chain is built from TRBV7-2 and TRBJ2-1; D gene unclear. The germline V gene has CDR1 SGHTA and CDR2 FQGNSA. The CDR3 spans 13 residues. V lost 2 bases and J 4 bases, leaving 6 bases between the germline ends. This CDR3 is CASSLNRYNEQFF. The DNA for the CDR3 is TGTGCCAGCAGCTTAAATAGATACAATGAGCAGTTCTTC.

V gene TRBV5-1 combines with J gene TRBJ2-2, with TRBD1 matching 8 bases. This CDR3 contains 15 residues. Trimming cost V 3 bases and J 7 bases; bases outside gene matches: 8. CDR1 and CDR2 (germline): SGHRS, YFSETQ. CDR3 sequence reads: CASSSGTGSLGELFF. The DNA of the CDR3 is TGCGCCAGCAGCTCCGGGACAGGTTCGCTCGGGGAGCTGTTTTTT.

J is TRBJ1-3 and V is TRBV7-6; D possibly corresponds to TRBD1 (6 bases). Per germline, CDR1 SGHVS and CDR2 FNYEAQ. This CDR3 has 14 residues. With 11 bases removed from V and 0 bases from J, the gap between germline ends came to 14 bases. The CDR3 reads CAGGQLCSGNTIYF. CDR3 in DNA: TGTGCCGGCGGACAGTTATGCTCTGGAAACACCATATATTTT.

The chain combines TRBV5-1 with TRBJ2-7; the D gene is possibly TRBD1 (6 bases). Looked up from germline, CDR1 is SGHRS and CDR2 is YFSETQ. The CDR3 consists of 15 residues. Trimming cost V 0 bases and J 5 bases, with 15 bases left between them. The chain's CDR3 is CASSLVKTGKDEQYF. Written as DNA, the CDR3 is TGCGCCAGCAGCTTGGTTAAGACAGGCAAAGACGAGCAGTACTTC. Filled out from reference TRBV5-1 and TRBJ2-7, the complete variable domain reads KAGVTQTPRYLIKTRGQQVTLSCSPISGHRSVSWYQQTPGQGLQFLFEYFSETQRNKGNFPGRFSGRQFSNSRSEMNVSTLELGDSALYLCASSLVKTGKDEQYFGPGTRLTVT.

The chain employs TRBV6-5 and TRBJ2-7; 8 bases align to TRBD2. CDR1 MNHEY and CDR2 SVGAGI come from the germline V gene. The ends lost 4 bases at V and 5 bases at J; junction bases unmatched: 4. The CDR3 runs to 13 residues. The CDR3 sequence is CASSSNSGNEQYF. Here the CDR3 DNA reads TGTGCCAGCAGTTCGAATAGCGGGAACGAGCAGTACTTC.

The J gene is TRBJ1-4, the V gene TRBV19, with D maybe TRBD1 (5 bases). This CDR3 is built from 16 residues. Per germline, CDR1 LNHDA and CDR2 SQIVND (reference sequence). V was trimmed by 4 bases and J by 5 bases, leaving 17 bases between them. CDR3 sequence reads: CASSSPPGTPNEKLFF. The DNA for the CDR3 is TGTGCCAGTAGTAGTCCTCCCGGGACTCCGAATGAAAAACTGTTTTTT. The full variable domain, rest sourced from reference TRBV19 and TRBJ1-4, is DGGITQSPKYLFRKEGQNVTLSCEQNLNHDAMYWYRQDPGQGLRLIYYSQIVNDFQKGDIAEGYSVSREKKESFPLTVTSAQKNPTAFYLCASSSPPGTPNEKLFFGSGTQLSVL.

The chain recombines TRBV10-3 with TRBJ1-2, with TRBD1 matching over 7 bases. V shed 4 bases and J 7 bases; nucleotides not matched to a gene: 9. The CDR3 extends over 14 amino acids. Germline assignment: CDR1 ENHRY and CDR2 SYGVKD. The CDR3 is CAISATGDGFGYTF. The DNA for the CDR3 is TGTGCCATCAGTGCTACAGGGGACGGTTTTGGCTACACCTTC.

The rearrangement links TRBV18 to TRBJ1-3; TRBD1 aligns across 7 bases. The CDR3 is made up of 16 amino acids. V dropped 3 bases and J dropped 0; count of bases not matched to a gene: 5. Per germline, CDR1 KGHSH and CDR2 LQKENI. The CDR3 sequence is CASSPGQLNSGNTIYF. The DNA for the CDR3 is TGTGCCAGCTCACCGGGACAGCTCAACTCTGGAAACACCATATATTTT.

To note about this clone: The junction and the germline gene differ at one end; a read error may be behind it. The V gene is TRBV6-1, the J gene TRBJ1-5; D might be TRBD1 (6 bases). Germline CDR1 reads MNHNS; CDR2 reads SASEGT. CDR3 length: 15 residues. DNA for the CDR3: TGTGCCAGCAGTGAAGCGCGGGGGCCCAATCGGCCCCAGCATTTT. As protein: CASSEARGPNRPQHF.